A single sample is the source of the 20 T cell receptor beta chains below, sequenced in a study of control samples from healthy donors and cancer patients. The assay was immunoSEQ multiplex PCR, and TCRdb's table has in-frame clones only and misses some. The sample holds over 75,000 clones, around 81% seen once. Sequencing input: blood. These receptors were obtained from a man aged 25 to 40 in good health.

The rearrangement uses TRBV11-2 and TRBJ2-1; 7 positions match TRBD1. The CDR3 is made up of 15 amino acids. Germline V gives CDR1 SGHAT, CDR2 FQNNGV. The junction had 8 bases not matched to a gene; V was cut back by 5 bases and J by 4 bases. The CDR3 protein is CASSGTGQTYNEQFF. CDR3 in DNA: TGTGCCAGCAGCGGAACGGGACAGACATACAATGAGCAGTTCTTC.

The CDR3 loop is CASSYATGTLYGYTF. In nucleotides, the CDR3 is TGTGCCAGCAGTTACGCAACCGGGACACTCTATGGCTACACCTTC. This chain uses TRBV6-5 with TRBJ1-2; perhaps TRBD1 as D (6 bases). The CDR3 spans 15 residues. V was clipped by 2 bases and J by 4 bases, with 14 bases between them. CDR1 is MNHEY and CDR2 is SVGAGI in the germline V gene.

The V and J genes are TRBV6-5 and TRBJ1-6; 7 bases map to TRBD1. CDR1 MNHEY and CDR2 SVGAGI come from the germline V gene. The CDR3 sequence is 13 residues long. J lost 7 bases, V lost 9 bases, and 6 bases had no gene match. CDR3 DNA: TGTGCCAGTACAGACAGGGAGAATTCACCCCTCCACTTT. As protein: CASTDRENSPLHF.

The chain links TRBV5-5 to TRBJ1-5; D uncertain. CDR1 is SGHKS and CDR2 is YYEKEE in the germline V gene (reference sequence). Trimming pared 4 bases from V and 11 bases from J, leaving 16 bases between. This CDR3 spans 13 amino acids. In DNA form, the CDR3 reads TGTGCCAGCAGCGAAACAGCGGATCGGGCCCAGCATTTT. Translated, it gives CASSETADRAQHF. The complete variable domain, with remaining parts taken from reference TRBV5-5 and TRBJ1-5, reads DAGVTQSPTHLIKTRGQQVTLRCSPISGHKSVSWYQQVLGQGPQFIFQYYEKEERGRGNFPDRFSARQFPNYSSELNVNALLLGDSALYLCASSETADRAQHFGDGTRLSIL.

This chain links TRBV5-4 with TRBJ2-5, with D uncertain. With 4 bases removed from V and 0 bases from J, the gap between germline ends came to 13 bases. Germline V gene data show CDR1 as SGHNT and CDR2 as YYREEE (reference sequence). The CDR3 is 15 residues long. The CDR3 here is CASSLGRTYQETQYF. The CDR3, as DNA: TGTGCCAGCAGCCTCGGCCGGACGTACCAAGAGACCCAGTACTTC.

V gene TRBV19 combines with J gene TRBJ1-6; 9 bases agree with TRBD1. The trim removed 3 bases at V and 6 bases at J, leaving 9 bases unmatched. Germline CDR1 LNHDA, CDR2 SQIVND (reference sequence). The CDR3 extends over 17 amino acids. The CDR3 DNA follows: TGTGCCAGTAGTATTACGGGACCGGGACAGGGTAATTCACCCCTCCACTTT. Protein sequence: CASSITGPGQGNSPLHF.

This clone was found many times. V gene TRBV12-3 or TRBV12-4 combines with J gene TRBJ2-1; D is unresolved. CDR3 size: 11 residues. Trimming pared 1 base from V and 6 bases from J, leaving 1 base between. In DNA, the CDR3 is TGTGCCAGCAGTTTAGTCAATGAGCAGTTCTTC. It is translated as CASSLVNEQFF.

This sequence joins TRBV5-1 and TRBJ1-1; D remains unclear. This CDR3 has 13 residues. Trimming took 2 bases from V and 6 from J, leaving 11 bases between them. Germline-derived CDR1 and CDR2 are SGHRS and YFSETQ. The CDR3 nucleotides are TGCGCCAGCAGCTTCCAAGGGTCCCCTGAAGCTTTCTTT. It is translated as CASSFQGSPEAFF.

The rearrangement uses TRBV19 and TRBJ2-7; weak D call: TRBD1 (6 bases). V lost 5 bases and J lost 7, with 18 bases in between. The CDR3 is 14 residues long. Germline CDR1 is LNHDA and CDR2 is SQIVND (reference sequence). The CDR3 DNA reads as TGTGCCAGTAGTGTCAGGGGCTACCCCAGGGAGCAGTACTTC. Translating gives CASSVRGYPREQYF.

This chain links TRBV28 with TRBJ1-6; 7 bases line up with TRBD1. Germline V gene data show CDR1 as MDHEN and CDR2 as SYDVKM. The CDR3 contains 20 residues. V lost 5 bases, J lost 0 bases, and 16 bases stayed unmatched. The CDR3 bases are TGTGCCAGCAGTCCAAAATTTCACTCCCGGACAGGCTCCTATAATTCACCCCTCCACTTT. This translates into CASSPKFHSRTGSYNSPLHF.

The chain has TRBV6-2 or TRBV6-3 and TRBJ1-1, with 9 bases matching TRBD1. This CDR3 is 16 amino acids long. After removal of 2 bases from V and 3 bases from J, the junction contained 7 bases not matched to a gene. The germline V gene encodes CDR1 MNHEY and CDR2 SVGEGT. For the CDR3, the DNA is TGTGCCAGCAGTTACGGGACAGGGACTTTTGACACTGAAGCTTTCTTT. This sequence encodes CASSYGTGTFDTEAFF.

This clone appeared a single time. The V and J genes are TRBV5-5 and TRBJ1-5; TRBD1 is a possible D gene (5 bases). V lost 7 bases, J lost 1 base, and 12 bases lay in between. The CDR3 extends over 14 amino acids. The V gene's germline CDR1 is SGHKS and CDR2 YYEKEE (reference sequence). This chain's CDR3 is CASSEDTSNQPQHF. CDR3 nucleotides: TGTGCCAGCTCAGAGGACACAAGCAATCAGCCCCAGCATTTT.

The genes are TRBV5-1 and TRBJ1-2; D is possibly TRBD1 (6 bases). Trimming shortened V by 0 bases and J by 8 bases, and 17 bases separated the two germline ends. The germline gives CDR1 SGHRS, CDR2 YFSETQ. This CDR3 contains 15 residues. The CDR3 reads CASSLGNTGIEGYTF. CDR3 nucleotide sequence: TGCGCCAGCAGCTTGGGGAACACAGGGATTGAGGGCTACACCTTC.

This clone showed up just once. V usage is TRBV7-2 and J usage is TRBJ1-1, with 7 bases that match TRBD1. The germline CDR1 and CDR2 sequences are SGHTA and FQGNSA. The junction had 12 bases not matched to a gene; V was cut back by 0 bases and J by 11 bases. This CDR3 has 15 amino acids. The CDR3 sequence: CASSLAIIRQGKAFF. The CDR3 DNA is TGTGCCAGCAGCTTAGCGATAATTCGACAGGGTAAGGCTTTCTTT.

This chain joins TRBV18 and TRBJ1-1; 7 bases are a match to TRBD1. Germline V gives CDR1 KGHSH, CDR2 LQKENI. The CDR3 has 11 amino acids. The V and J ends lost 6 bases and 8 bases, in that order; junction bases with no gene match: 3. Here the CDR3 DNA reads TGTGCCAGCTCGTTGGACAGGGAAGCTTTCTTT. Translating it yields CASSLDREAFF.

The genes are TRBV10-3 and TRBJ2-3; D may match TRBD1 or TRBD2 (5 bases each). This CDR3 comprises 16 residues. V lost 6 bases, J lost 2 bases, and 18 bases lay in between. CDR1 and CDR2 from the germline V gene are ENHRY and SYGVKD. CDR3 sequence: CAIRTGTRSPTDTQYF. The CDR3 region has the DNA TGTGCCATCAGAACCGGGACCCGCAGTCCCACAGATACGCAGTATTTT.

This chain uses TRBV5-4 with TRBJ1-1; no clear D. CDR1 and CDR2 from the germline V gene are SGHNT and YYREEE (reference sequence). Trimming removed 0 bases from V and 4 bases from J, with 4 bases in between. The CDR3 runs to 12 residues. CDR3 region: CASSLGSTEAFF. The CDR3 DNA sequence: TGTGCCAGCAGCTTGGGTAGCACTGAAGCTTTCTTT.

V gene TRBV5-5 combines with J gene TRBJ1-2; possible D gene TRBD1, 6 bases. Germline loops: CDR1 SGHKS, CDR2 YYEKEE (reference sequence). Trimming shortened V by 4 bases and J by 5 bases, and 15 bases separated the two germline ends. The CDR3 spans 14 residues. The CDR3 nucleotides read TGTGCCAGCAGCGGAGGGGGAGAACAATATGGCTACACCTTC. Protein sequence: CASSGGGEQYGYTF.

This clone came up once. The chain uses TRBV5-6 and TRBJ1-2; 8 bases fit TRBD1. The germline V gene encodes CDR1 SGHDT and CDR2 YYEEEE. V shed 1 base and J 0 bases; nucleotides not matched to a gene: 11. There are 18 residues in the CDR3. The chain's CDR3 is CASSLRGQAYAANYGYTF. The CDR3 DNA sequence: TGTGCCAGCAGCTTGCGGGGACAGGCCTATGCAGCTAACTATGGCTACACCTTC.

This clone was counted only a few times. The V call is TRBV6-1, the J call TRBJ2-2; weak D call: TRBD1 (6 bases). The CDR3 runs 16 residues. The germline V gene has CDR1 MNHNS and CDR2 SASEGT. Between the trimmed V and J ends, which lost 2 bases and 0 bases, there was a span of 10 bases. DNA for the CDR3: TGTGCCAGCAGTGAATTTGACAGGACGAACACCGGGGAGCTGTTTTTT. This encodes CASSEFDRTNTGELFF.